The T cell receptor beta chain under discussion was sequenced for a study of beta chain features in type 1 diabetes. The overall study: No age, gender or cell yield differences were seen between patients and healthy donors. General study points: Significant though moderate, a shortening of TCRB CDR3s appeared in all four CD4+ subsets of Type 1 diabetes patients. Sequencing used cDNA, and cells with high TCR expression could therefore be over-represented.

What was sequenced were expressed TCRB transcripts, since all of the isolated RNA had been reverse transcribed. Naive, central memory and regulatory T cell samples averaged about 3.57 million reads. Assay: immunoSEQ multiplex PCR; the TCRdb copy retains only in-frame clones and omits some. The sample holds 970,000 or so clones, roughly 15% seen once. On this clone: Its antigen is currently unknown.

This clonotype originated in a woman in her late teens or twenties in good health. Sequencing used naive CD4+ T cells from blood.

The chain's CDR3 is CASSPWDRANEQFF. CDR3 coding DNA: TGTGCCAGCAGCCCCTGGGACAGGGCCAATGAGCAGTTCTTC. The chain couples TRBV9 to TRBJ2-1, with 9 positions matching TRBD1. This CDR3 has 14 residues. The ends lost 4 bases at V and 6 bases at J; junction bases unmatched: 5. Germline CDR1 SGDLS, CDR2 YYNGEE.